This T cell receptor (beta chain) originates from a study of monozygotic twins with cystic fibrosis. Whole-study findings and limits: Age, concordance and disease severity did not associate with shared CDR3 numbers. Nucleotide-identical clonotype sharing was significantly higher within monozygotic CF twin pairs than between unrelated CF individuals. Median Simpson clonality of 0.0095 suggested naive T cells predominated.

TCRdb keeps only in-frame clones here, not all; method: immunoSEQ multiplex PCR. The data contain tens of thousands of clones, around 93% of them singletons. Germline values: CDR1 SGHDN, CDR2 FVKESK. Trimming shortened V by 4 bases and J by 4 bases, and 13 bases separated the two germline ends. This CDR3 has 14 amino acids. Points on this clone: Its antigen remains unknown.

The TCR originated in a girl aged 2 to 10 with cystic fibrosis. The chain couples TRBV14 to TRBJ1-2; D uncertain. Specimen: blood. The CDR3 DNA is TGTGCCAGCAGCCCGACGGCACCGGGCTATGGCTACACCTTC. This codes for CASSPTAPGYGYTF.